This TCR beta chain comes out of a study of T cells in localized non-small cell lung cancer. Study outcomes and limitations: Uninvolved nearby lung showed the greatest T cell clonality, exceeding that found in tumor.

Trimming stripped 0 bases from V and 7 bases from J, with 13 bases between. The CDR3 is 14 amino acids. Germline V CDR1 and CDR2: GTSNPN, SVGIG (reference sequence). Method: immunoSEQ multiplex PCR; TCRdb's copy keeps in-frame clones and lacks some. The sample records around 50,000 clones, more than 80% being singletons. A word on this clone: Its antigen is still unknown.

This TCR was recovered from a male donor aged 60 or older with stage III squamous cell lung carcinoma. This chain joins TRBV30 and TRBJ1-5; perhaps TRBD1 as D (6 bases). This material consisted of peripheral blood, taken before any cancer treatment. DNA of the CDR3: TGTGCCTGGAGTGTACGGGGGGCTCGACAGCCCCAGCATTTT. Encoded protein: CAWSVRGARQPQHF.